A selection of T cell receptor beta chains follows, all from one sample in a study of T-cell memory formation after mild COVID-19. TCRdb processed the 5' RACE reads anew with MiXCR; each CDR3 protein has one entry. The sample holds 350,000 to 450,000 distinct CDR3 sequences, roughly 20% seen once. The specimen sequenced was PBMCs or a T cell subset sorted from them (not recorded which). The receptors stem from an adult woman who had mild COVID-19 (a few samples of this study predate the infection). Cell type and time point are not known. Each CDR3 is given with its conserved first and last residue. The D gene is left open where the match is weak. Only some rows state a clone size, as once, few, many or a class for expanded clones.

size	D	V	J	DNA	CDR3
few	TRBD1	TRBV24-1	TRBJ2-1	TGTGCCATCCGGGACAGGGGTAATGAGCAGTTCTTC	CAIRDRGNEQFF
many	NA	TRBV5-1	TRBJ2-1	TGCGCCAGCAGCTTGGCCAACGGGCCGGCTCTGGTAAATGAGCAGTTCTTC	CASSLANGPALVNEQFF
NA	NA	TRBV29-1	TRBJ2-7	TGCAGCGTTGAGAAGGGGCCCTACGAGCAGTACTTC	CSVEKGPYEQYF
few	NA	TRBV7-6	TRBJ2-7	TGTGCCAGCAGCCGGTTAGCAGCCTCCTACGAGCAGTACTTC	CASSRLAASYEQYF
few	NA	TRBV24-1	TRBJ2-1	TGTGCCACCCGGGACACTACGGGGGACAATGAGCAGTTCTTC	CATRDTTGDNEQFF
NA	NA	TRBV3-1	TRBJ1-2	TGTGCCAGCAGCCAAGTGTCTAACTATGGCTACACCTTC	CASSQVSNYGYTF
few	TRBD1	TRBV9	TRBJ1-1	TGTGCCAGCAGCGTAGACCGGGACAGGCAAACTGAAGCTTTCTTT	CASSVDRDRQTEAFF
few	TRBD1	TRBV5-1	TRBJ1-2	TGCGCCAGCAGCTCCCGTGGGACAGGGGGCGGCTATGGCTACACCTTC	CASSSRGTGGGYGYTF
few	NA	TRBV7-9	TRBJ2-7	TGTGCCAGCAGCTTAGCAGGGAACCCCTACGAGCAGTACTTC	CASSLAGNPYEQYF
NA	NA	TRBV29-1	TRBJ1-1	TGCAGCGTTGGACAAGGGGTAACTGAAGCTTTCTTT	CSVGQGVTEAFF
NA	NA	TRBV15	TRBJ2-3	TGTGCCACCAGCAGAGCCCCCCACTCAGGGACAGATACGCAGTATTTT	CATSRAPHSGTDTQYF
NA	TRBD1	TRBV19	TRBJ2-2	TGTGCCAGTCACTATCGGGGCCAGGGGGCCGGGGAGCTGTTTTTT	CASHYRGQGAGELFF
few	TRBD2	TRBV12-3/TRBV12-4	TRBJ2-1	TGTGCCAGCAGGAGGCGGGGGGGTTCCTCCTACAATGAGCAGTTCTTC	CASRRRGGSSYNEQFF
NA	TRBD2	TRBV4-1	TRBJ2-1	TGCGCCAGCAGCCATCCTTCGGGGCGGGGGACGTACAATGAGCAGTTCTTC	CASSHPSGRGTYNEQFF